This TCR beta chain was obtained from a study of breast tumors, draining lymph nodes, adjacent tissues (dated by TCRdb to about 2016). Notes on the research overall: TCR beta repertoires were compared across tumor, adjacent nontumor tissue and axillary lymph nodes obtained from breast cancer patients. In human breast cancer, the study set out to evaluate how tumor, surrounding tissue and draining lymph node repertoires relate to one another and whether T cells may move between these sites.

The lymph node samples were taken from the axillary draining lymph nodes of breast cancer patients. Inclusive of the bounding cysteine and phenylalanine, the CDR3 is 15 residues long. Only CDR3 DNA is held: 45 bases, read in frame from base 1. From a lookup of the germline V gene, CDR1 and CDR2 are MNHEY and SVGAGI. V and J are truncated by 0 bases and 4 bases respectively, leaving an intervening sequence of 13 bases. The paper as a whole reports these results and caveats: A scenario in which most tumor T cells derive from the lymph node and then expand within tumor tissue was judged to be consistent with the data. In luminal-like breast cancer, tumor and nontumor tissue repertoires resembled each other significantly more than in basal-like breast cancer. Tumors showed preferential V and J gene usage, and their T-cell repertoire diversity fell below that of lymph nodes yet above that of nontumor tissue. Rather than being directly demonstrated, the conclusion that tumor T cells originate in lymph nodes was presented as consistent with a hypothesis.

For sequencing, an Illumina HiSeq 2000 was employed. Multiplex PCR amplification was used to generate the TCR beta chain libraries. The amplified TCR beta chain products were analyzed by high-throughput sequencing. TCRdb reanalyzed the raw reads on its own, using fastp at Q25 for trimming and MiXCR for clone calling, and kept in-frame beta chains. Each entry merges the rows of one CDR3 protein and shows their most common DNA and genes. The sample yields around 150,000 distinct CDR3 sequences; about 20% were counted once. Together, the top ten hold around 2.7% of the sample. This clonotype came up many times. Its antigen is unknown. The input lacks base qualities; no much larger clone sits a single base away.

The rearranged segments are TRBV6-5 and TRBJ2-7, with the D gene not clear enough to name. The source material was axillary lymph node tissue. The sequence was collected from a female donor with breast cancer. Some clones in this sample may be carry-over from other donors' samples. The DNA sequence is TGTGCCAGCAGTTACTCGAAGGATTGGCTATACGAGCAGTACTTC. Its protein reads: CASSYSKDWLYEQYF.